This TCR beta chain appears in the sequencing data of a study of CD8 T cells in ankylosing spondylitis. Study results and limitations: Significant enrichment of disease-linked clones was reportedly seen in matched ankylosing spondylitis synovial fluid. A subset of motif variants has previously been described in the synovial fluid and blood of reactive arthritis.

This CDR3 region has 12 residues. From germline, CDR1 is SGHRS and CDR2 YFSETQ. Trimming left V 4 bases short and J 5 bases short, with 9 bases between. This clonotype was seen repeatedly, ten times or more. Its antigen is unidentified. Each TCR beta library was made by quantitative 5'-RACE that incorporated molecular barcodes. TCRdb used MiXCR to reprocess the 5' RACE reads, holding one entry per CDR3 protein. The sample includes around 230,000 distinct CDR3 sequences, 8.6% of them seen just once. The V call is TRBV5-1, the J call TRBJ1-2; D call uncertain. The receptor was derived from a male donor with ankylosing spondylitis or in good health (not recorded which). What was sequenced was blood, either unsorted or a sorted T cell fraction (not recorded which). The CDR3 DNA reads TGCGCCAGCAGCCAGACGGGGTATGGCTACACCTTC. Its protein product is CASSQTGYGYTF.